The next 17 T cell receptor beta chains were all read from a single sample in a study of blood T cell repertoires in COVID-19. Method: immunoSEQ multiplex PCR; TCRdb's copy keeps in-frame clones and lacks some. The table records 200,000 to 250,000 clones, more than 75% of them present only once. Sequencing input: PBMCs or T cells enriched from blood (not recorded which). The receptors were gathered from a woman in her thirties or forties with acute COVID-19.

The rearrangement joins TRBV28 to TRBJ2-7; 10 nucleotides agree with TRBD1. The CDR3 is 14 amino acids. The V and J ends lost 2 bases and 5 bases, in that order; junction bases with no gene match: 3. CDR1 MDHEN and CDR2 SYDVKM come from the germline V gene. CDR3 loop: CASSLVGQGNEQYF. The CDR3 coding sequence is TGTGCCAGCAGTTTAGTGGGACAGGGGAACGAGCAGTACTTC.

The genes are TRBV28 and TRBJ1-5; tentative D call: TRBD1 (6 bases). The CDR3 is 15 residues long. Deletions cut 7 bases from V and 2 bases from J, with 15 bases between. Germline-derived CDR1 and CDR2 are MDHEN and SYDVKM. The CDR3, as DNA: TGTGCCAGCACTACCAACAGGGACGGCAATCAGCCCCAGCATTTT. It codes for CASTTNRDGNQPQHF.

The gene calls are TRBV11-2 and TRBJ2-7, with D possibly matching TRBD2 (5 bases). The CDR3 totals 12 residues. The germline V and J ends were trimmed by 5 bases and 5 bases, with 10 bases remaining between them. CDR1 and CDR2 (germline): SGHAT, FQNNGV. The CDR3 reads CASSLIGNEQYF. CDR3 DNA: TGTGCCAGCAGCCTCATCGGGAACGAGCAGTACTTC. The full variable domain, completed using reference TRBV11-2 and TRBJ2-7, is EAGVAQSPRYKIIEKRQSVAFWCNPISGHATLYWYQQILGQGPKLLIQFQNNGVVDDSQLPKDRFSAERLKGVDSTLKIQPAKLEDSAVYLCASSLIGNEQYFGPGTRLTVT.

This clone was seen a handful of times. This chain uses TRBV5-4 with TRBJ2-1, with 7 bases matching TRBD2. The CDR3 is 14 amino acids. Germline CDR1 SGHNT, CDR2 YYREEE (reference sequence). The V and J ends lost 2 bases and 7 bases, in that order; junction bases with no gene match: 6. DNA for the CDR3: TGTGCCAGCAGCTTCGGCGGGAGTTTAAATGAGCAGTTCTTC. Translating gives CASSFGGSLNEQFF.

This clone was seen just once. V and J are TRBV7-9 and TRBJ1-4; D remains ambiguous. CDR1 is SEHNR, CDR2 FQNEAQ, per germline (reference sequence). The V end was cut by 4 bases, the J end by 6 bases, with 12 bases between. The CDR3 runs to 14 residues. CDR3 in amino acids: CASSSSGRDEKLFF. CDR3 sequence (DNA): TGTGCCAGCAGCTCATCCGGGCGGGATGAAAAACTGTTTTTT.

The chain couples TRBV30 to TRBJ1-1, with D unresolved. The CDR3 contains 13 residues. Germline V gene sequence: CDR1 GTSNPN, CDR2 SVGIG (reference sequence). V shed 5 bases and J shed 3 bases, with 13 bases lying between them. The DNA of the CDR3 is TGTGCCTGGGATCAGCGGGCGGACACTGAAGCTTTCTTT. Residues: CAWDQRADTEAFF.

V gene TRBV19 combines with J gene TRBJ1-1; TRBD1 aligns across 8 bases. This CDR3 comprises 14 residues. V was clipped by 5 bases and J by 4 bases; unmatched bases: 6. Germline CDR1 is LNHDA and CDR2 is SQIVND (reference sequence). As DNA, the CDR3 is TGTGCCAGTAGTCTGCAAGGGACAGGCACTGAAGCTTTCTTT. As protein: CASSLQGTGTEAFF.

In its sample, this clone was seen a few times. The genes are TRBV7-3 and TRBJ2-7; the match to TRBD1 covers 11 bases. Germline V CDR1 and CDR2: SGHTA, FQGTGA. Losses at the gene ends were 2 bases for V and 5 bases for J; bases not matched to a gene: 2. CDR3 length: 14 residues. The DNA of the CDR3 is TGTGCCAGCAGCTTATTGGGACAGGGGGACGAGCAGTACTTC. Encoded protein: CASSLLGQGDEQYF.

For the CDR3, the DNA is TGTGCCAGCAGTATAGGGGCAGTCCCCCCCGGGGAGCTGTTTTTT. It specifies CASSIGAVPPGELFF. V and J are TRBV6-2 or TRBV6-3 and TRBJ2-2, with D maybe TRBD1 (5 bases). CDR1 and CDR2 (germline): MNHEY, SVGEGT. The CDR3 contains 15 residues. With 5 bases removed from V and 6 bases from J, the gap between germline ends came to 16 bases.

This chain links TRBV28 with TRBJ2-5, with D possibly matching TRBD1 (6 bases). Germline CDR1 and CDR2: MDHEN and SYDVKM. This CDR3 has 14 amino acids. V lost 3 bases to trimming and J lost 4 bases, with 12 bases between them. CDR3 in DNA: TGTGCCAGCAGTTTCACAGGGCACGGAGAGACCCAGTACTTC. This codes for CASSFTGHGETQYF.

CDR3 DNA sequence: TGCGCCAGCAGCCAAGATCTGACAGGGGTGAATACCTATGGCTACACCTTC. Translating gives CASSQDLTGVNTYGYTF. This chain links TRBV4-1 with TRBJ1-2; 8 bases match TRBD1. V gave up 0 bases and J gave up 4 bases; unmatched junction bases: 10. Germline V CDR1 and CDR2: MGHRA, YSYEKL. The CDR3 totals 17 residues.

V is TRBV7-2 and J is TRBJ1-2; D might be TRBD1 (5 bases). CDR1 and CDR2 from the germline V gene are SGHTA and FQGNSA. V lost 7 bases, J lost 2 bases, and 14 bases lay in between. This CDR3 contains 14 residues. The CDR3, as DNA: TGTGCCAGCACTCCTAACGCAGGGAACTATGGCTACACCTTC. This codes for CASTPNAGNYGYTF.

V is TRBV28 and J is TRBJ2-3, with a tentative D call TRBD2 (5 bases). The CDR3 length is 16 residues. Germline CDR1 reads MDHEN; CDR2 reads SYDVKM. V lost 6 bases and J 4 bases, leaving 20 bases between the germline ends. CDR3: CASSDPRAGTSDTQYF. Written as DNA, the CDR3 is TGTGCCAGCAGCGACCCGAGGGCAGGTACTTCAGATACGCAGTATTTT.

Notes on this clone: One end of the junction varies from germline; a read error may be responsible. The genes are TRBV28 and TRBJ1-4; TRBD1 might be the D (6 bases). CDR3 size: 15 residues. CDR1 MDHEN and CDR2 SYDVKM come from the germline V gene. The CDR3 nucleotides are TGTGCCACCAGTTTCAAAGGGACACCAAATGAAAAACTGTTTTTT. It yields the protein CATSFKGTPNEKLFF.

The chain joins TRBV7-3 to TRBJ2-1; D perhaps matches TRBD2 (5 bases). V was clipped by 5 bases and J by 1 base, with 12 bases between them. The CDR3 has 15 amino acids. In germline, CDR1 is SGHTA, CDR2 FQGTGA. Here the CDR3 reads CASSPNGVSYNEQFF. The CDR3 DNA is TGTGCCAGCAGCCCCAACGGGGTATCCTACAATGAGCAGTTCTTC.

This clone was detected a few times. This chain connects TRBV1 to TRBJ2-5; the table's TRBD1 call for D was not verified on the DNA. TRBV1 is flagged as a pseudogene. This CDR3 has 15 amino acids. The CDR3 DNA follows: TGCACCAGCGGCGGACAGGGAAGAAACCAAGAGACCCAGTACTTC. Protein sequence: CTSGGQGRNQETQYF.

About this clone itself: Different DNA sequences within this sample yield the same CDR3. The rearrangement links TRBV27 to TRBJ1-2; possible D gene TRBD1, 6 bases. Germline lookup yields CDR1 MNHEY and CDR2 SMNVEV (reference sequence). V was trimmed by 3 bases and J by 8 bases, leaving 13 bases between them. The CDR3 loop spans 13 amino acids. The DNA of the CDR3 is TGTGCCAGCAGTTTGAGGCAGGGGCACGGCTACACCTTC. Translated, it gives CASSLRQGHGYTF.